The 25 T cell receptor beta chains reported below all come from one sample, sequenced in a study of memory CD4+ T cells and cytomegalovirus serostatus. The sort gate was single viable CD3+CD4+CD8-CD45RO+ cells for memory CD4+ T cells. Only in-frame clones appear in the TCRdb table, and some are missing; sequencing was by immunoSEQ multiplex PCR. This sample has 35,000 to 45,000 clones, with more than 75% found just once. The sequenced sample was memory CD4+ T cells from blood. These receptors were obtained from an adult in good health and CMV-seronegative.

This chain uses TRBV12-5 with TRBJ2-7; no clear D gene. This CDR3 has 17 residues. Germline lookup yields CDR1 LGHNT and CDR2 FRNRAP. Trimming shortened V by 0 bases and J by 2 bases, and 17 bases separated the two germline ends. The CDR3: CASGLVKIPGGPYEQYF. The CDR3 nucleotides read TGTGCTAGTGGTTTGGTAAAAATACCAGGCGGACCCTACGAGCAGTACTTC.

This clone has just a few counts. The chain couples TRBV19 to TRBJ1-4; 7 nucleotides align to TRBD1. Germline lookup yields CDR1 LNHDA and CDR2 SQIVND (reference sequence). The CDR3 has 17 residues. J gave up 8 bases and V 7 bases, and 19 bases lay outside the gene matches. As DNA, the CDR3 is TGTGCCAGTATGACACGTTATGAGGGGGCTTCGAGAGAAAAACTGTTTTTT. It codes for CASMTRYEGASREKLFF.

The genes are TRBV4-1 and TRBJ2-3; 11 nucleotides agree with TRBD2. J was trimmed by 3 bases and V by 8 bases; bases with no gene match: 10. Germline V gene lookup returns CDR1 MGHRA and CDR2 YSYEKL. The CDR3 has 16 amino acids. The CDR3 DNA follows: TGCGCCAGCCGAGGGAACCCTAGCGGGGGGACAGATACGCAGTATTTT. Its translation is CASRGNPSGGTDTQYF.

J is TRBJ2-4 and V is TRBV7-2; 8 positions match TRBD2. In germline, CDR1 is SGHTA, CDR2 FQGNSA. Trimming at V came to 2 bases and at J to 4 bases, leaving 10 bases not matched to a gene. The CDR3 spans 17 residues. The CDR3 loop is CASSLFMTGGGKNIQYF. CDR3 nucleotides: TGTGCCAGCAGCTTATTCATGACGGGAGGGGGTAAAAACATTCAGTACTTC.

The chain uses TRBV4-2 and TRBJ1-4; no definite D call. The CDR3 consists of 15 residues. The germline CDR1 and CDR2 sequences are LGHNA and YNFKEQ. V shed 0 bases and J shed 8 bases, with 13 bases lying between them. This chain's CDR3 is CASSQDPVRGEKLFF. The CDR3 nucleotides read TGTGCCAGCAGCCAAGATCCGGTCCGCGGGGAAAAACTGTTTTTT.

The chain carries TRBV6-1 and TRBJ2-5; no reliable D call. TRBJ2-7 matches the DNA end more closely, so the J call is doubtful. CDR1 MNHNS and CDR2 SASEGT come from the germline V gene. The CDR3 consists of 13 residues. The CDR3, as DNA: TGTGCCAGCAGAATAGGACCGATCTACGAGCAGTACTTC. Its protein product is CASRIGPIYEQYF.

The chain employs TRBV18 and TRBJ1-1; TRBD1 might be the D (5 bases). CDR3 length equals 13 residues. V lost 6 bases, J lost 3 bases, and 11 bases lay in between. The germline V gene has CDR1 KGHSH and CDR2 LQKENI. The CDR3 DNA follows: TGTGCCAGCTCCGACAGTCAGGACACTGAAGCTTTCTTT. Protein product: CASSDSQDTEAFF.

This clone was counted a few times. The sample carries other DNA sequences with the same CDR3. The V and J genes are TRBV9 and TRBJ2-5; TRBD1 aligns across 10 bases. From germline, CDR1 is SGDLS and CDR2 YYNGEE. J gave up 3 bases and V 0 bases, and 2 bases lay outside the gene matches. The CDR3 is 15 amino acids. The CDR3 spells CASSVAGTGEETQYF. The CDR3 coding sequence is TGTGCCAGCAGCGTAGCCGGGACAGGGGAAGAGACCCAGTACTTC.

This chain uses TRBV11-3 with TRBJ1-1; D remains unclear. Germline CDR1 is SGHNT and CDR2 is YENEEA. The V gene lost 3 bases and the J gene lost 1 base, with 6 bases spanning the gap. This CDR3 spans 13 amino acids. The CDR3 spells CASSLEGNTEAFF. The CDR3 region has the DNA TGTGCCAGCAGCTTGGAAGGGAACACTGAAGCTTTCTTT.

This rearrangement joins TRBV19 to TRBJ1-5; no reliable D call. V lost 1 base and J 3 bases, leaving 10 bases between the germline ends. The CDR3 loop spans 15 amino acids. The germline V gene encodes CDR1 LNHDA and CDR2 SQIVND (reference sequence). CDR3 nucleotides: TGTGCCAGTAGTATAGGAGGGTCAAACAATCAGCCCCAGCATTTT. It is translated as CASSIGGSNNQPQHF.

The chain employs TRBV7-9 and TRBJ2-7; TRBD1 might be the D (5 bases). The germline gives CDR1 SEHNR, CDR2 FQNEAQ (reference sequence). V lost 3 bases to trimming and J lost 7 bases, with 19 bases between them. The CDR3 totals 15 residues. The CDR3 DNA sequence: TGTGCCAGCAGCTTTGGTAGACAGATCAAGGCAGAGCAGTACTTC. Protein product: CASSFGRQIKAEQYF.

Comments on this clone: At the DNA level, this CDR3 is encoded by other sequences in the same sample as well. V and J are TRBV20-1 and TRBJ2-1, with a weak D call TRBD2 (6 bases). Germline CDR1 DFQATT, CDR2 SNEGSKA (reference sequence). V dropped 6 bases and J dropped 7 bases, with 10 bases sitting between them. This CDR3 is 11 amino acids long. The CDR3 protein is CSARRGNEQFF. CDR3 nucleotide sequence: TGCAGTGCCAGGAGGGGAAATGAGCAGTTCTTC.

The V gene is TRBV6-6, the J gene TRBJ2-3; the D is unclear. Per germline, CDR1 MNHNY and CDR2 SVGAGI (reference sequence). The V and J ends lost 2 bases and 5 bases respectively, with 11 bases between them. The CDR3 is 14 residues long. DNA of the CDR3: TGTGCCAGCAGTTACGGCAGTGGTTTAGATACGCAGTATTTT. Amino acid sequence: CASSYGSGLDTQYF.

The rearrangement links TRBV6-1 to TRBJ2-2, with D perhaps matching TRBD1 or TRBD2 (5 bases each). Germline lookup yields CDR1 MNHNS and CDR2 SASEGT. Trimming shortened V by 2 bases and J by 6 bases, and 10 bases separated the two germline ends. This CDR3 has 14 residues. The CDR3 reads CASSESGLAGELFF. Here the CDR3 DNA reads TGTGCCAGCAGTGAATCGGGGCTCGCCGGGGAGCTGTTTTTT.

V gene TRBV15 combines with J gene TRBJ1-2; TRBD1 matches 8 bases. CDR1 is LNHNV, CDR2 YYDKDF, per germline (reference sequence). The trim removed 5 bases at V and 2 bases at J, leaving 4 bases unmatched. The CDR3 sequence is 14 residues long. CDR3 residues: CATSGRDRNYGYTF. For the CDR3, the DNA is TGTGCCACCAGCGGCCGGGACAGGAACTATGGCTACACCTTC.

This chain uses TRBV7-9 with TRBJ1-1; D remains ambiguous. V lost 4 bases to trimming and J lost 8 bases, with 11 bases between them. The CDR3 is 12 amino acids. The germline gives CDR1 SEHNR, CDR2 FQNEAQ (reference sequence). The CDR3 is CASSSTVFEAFF. CDR3 in DNA: TGTGCCAGCAGCTCCACAGTATTCGAAGCTTTCTTT.

This clone was observed a single time. The chain recombines TRBV2 with TRBJ2-7, with no clear D. V lost 4 bases and J 6 bases, leaving 16 bases between the germline ends. The V gene's germline CDR1 is SNHLY and CDR2 FYNNEI. CDR3 length: 14 residues. CDR3 in DNA: TGTGCCAGCAGTGCGACACCCGCGACGGGCGAGCAGTACTTC. Translated, it gives CASSATPATGEQYF.

The V gene is TRBV7-8, the J gene TRBJ2-7, with TRBD1 identical over 9 bases. CDR3 length equals 13 residues. V lost 5 bases, J lost 6 bases, and 5 bases stayed unmatched. Germline V gene lookup returns CDR1 SGHVS and CDR2 FQNEAQ. The CDR3 region has the DNA TGTGCCAGCAGCCCACAGGGGGCTTCCGAGCAGTACTTC. Amino acids: CASSPQGASEQYF. Complete variable domain (other parts from reference TRBV7-8 and TRBJ2-7): GAGVSQSPRYKVAKRGQDVALRCDPISGHVSLFWYQQALGQGPEFLTYFQNEAQLDKSGLPSDRFFAERPEGSVSTLKIQRTQQEDSAVYLCASSPQGASEQYFGPGTRLTVT.

The V call is TRBV19, the J call TRBJ1-4; 7 nucleotides align to TRBD1. V lost 3 bases to trimming and J lost 8 bases; unmatched junction nucleotides: 12. Germline V gene data show CDR1 as LNHDA and CDR2 as SQIVND (reference sequence). The CDR3 sequence is 16 residues long. The CDR3 DNA follows: TGTGCCAGTAGTATGGGCAGGGGGGTATATGGCGAAAAACTGTTTTTT. It yields the protein CASSMGRGVYGEKLFF. Variable domain in full (rest from reference TRBV19 and TRBJ1-4): DGGITQSPKYLFRKEGQNVTLSCEQNLNHDAMYWYRQDPGQGLRLIYYSQIVNDFQKGDIAEGYSVSREKKESFPLTVTSAQKNPTAFYLCASSMGRGVYGEKLFFGSGTQLSVL.

The chain carries TRBV2 and TRBJ1-1; possibly TRBD1 for D (6 bases). The CDR3 contains 11 residues. Germline V lookup: CDR1 SNHLY, CDR2 FYNNEI. The V end lost 7 bases, the J end lost 6 bases, and 9 bases lay between the germline ends. DNA for the CDR3: TGTGCCAGCAAGGGGGGGGCTGAAGCTTTCTTT. Its translation: CASKGGAEAFF.

This clone was seen just once. The V gene is TRBV7-8, the J gene TRBJ2-5, with 9 bases that match TRBD2. This CDR3 spans 15 amino acids. Trimming removed 5 bases from V and 5 bases from J; junction bases left unmatched: 9. Germline V gives CDR1 SGHVS, CDR2 FQNEAQ. In DNA form, the CDR3 reads TGTGCCAGCAGCCCCCAGCGGGGGGCGGGGGAGACCCAGTACTTC. It codes for CASSPQRGAGETQYF.

The V gene is TRBV30, the J gene TRBJ2-3; D could derive from TRBD1 or TRBD2 (5 bases each). Germline values: CDR1 GTSNPN, CDR2 SVGIG (reference sequence). V dropped 3 bases and J dropped 4 bases, with 11 bases sitting between them. The CDR3 is made up of 13 amino acids. DNA for the CDR3: TGTGCCTGGAGGAGGGGATACGCAGATACGCAGTATTTT. Encoded protein: CAWRRGYADTQYF.

This clone was counted a few times. The chain carries TRBV11-2 and TRBJ1-6; 8 bases map to TRBD1. CDR3 length: 15 amino acids. Germline V gene data show CDR1 as SGHAT and CDR2 as FQNNGV. Trimming at V came to 3 bases and at J to 8 bases, leaving 6 bases not matched to a gene. The CDR3 reads CASSFVTGVHSPLHF. CDR3 coding DNA: TGTGCCAGCAGCTTTGTGACAGGGGTGCATTCACCCCTCCACTTT.

This chain joins TRBV7-3 and TRBJ1-2; D perhaps matches TRBD1 (6 bases). V gave up 2 bases and J gave up 12 bases, with 22 bases separating them. This CDR3 contains 15 residues. The germline V gene has CDR1 SGHTA and CDR2 FQGTGA. The CDR3 spells CASSLGGRDTEPHTF. In DNA, the CDR3 is TGTGCCAGCAGCTTAGGAGGGAGGGACACAGAACCCCACACCTTC.

The chain couples TRBV5-8 to TRBJ1-2; TRBD1 aligns across 8 bases. Trimming took 5 bases from V and 4 from J; bases not matched to a gene: 7. Germline V gene lookup returns CDR1 SGHTS and CDR2 YDEGEE. The CDR3 is made up of 14 amino acids. The CDR3 DNA reads TGTGCCAGCAGTGTGACAGGGGTAGTCTATGGCTACACCTTC. This sequence encodes CASSVTGVVYGYTF.